These 5 T cell receptor beta chains came from one sample sequenced in a study of blood T cell repertoires in COVID-19. TCRdb keeps only in-frame clones here, not all; method: immunoSEQ multiplex PCR. Of roughly 480,000 clones in the sample, nearly 90% were seen once. Sequencing was performed on peripheral blood. Receptors were obtained from a man between 18 and 35 years old with COVID-19, enrolled during active disease.

V usage is TRBV20-1 and J usage is TRBJ2-7; no reliable D call. Germline V lookup: CDR1 DFQATT, CDR2 SNEGSKA (reference sequence). With 5 bases removed from V and 5 bases from J, the gap between germline ends came to 10 bases. The CDR3 consists of 11 residues. CDR3 sequence (DNA): TGCAGTGCTCAAAGCAGGCACGAGCAGTACTTC. Protein: CSAQSRHEQYF.

The J gene is TRBJ1-1, the V gene TRBV3-1 (or the pseudogene TRBV3-2), with TRBD1 identical over 7 bases. V shed 0 bases, J shed 9 bases, and the junction held 4 bases outside the gene matches. This CDR3 has 13 amino acids. Germline-derived CDR1 and CDR2 are LGHDT and YNNKEL (reference sequence). In nucleotides, the CDR3 is TGTGCCAGCAGCCAAGAGGAACAGGGGCAAGCTTTCTTT. Translating gives CASSQEEQGQAFF.

V and J are TRBV29-1 and TRBJ2-7; 12 positions match TRBD2. The CDR3 sequence is 16 residues long. CDR1 and CDR2 (germline): SQVTM, ANQGSEA. J gave up 3 bases and V 3 bases, and 9 bases lay outside the gene matches. CDR3 sequence reads: CSVDPMTSGSIYEQYF. The CDR3 bases are TGCAGCGTTGACCCCATGACTAGCGGGAGTATCTACGAGCAGTACTTC.

This clone showed up just once. The V and J genes are TRBV18 and TRBJ1-5, with 8 bases fitting TRBD1. The CDR3 is 18 residues long. Germline V gene lookup returns CDR1 KGHSH and CDR2 LQKENI. Trimming cost V 2 bases and J 2 bases; bases outside gene matches: 11. The CDR3 DNA sequence: TGTGCCAGCTCACCAAAAGCCCAGGGGGCTTCGGGCAATCAGCCCCAGCATTTT. Protein sequence: CASSPKAQGASGNQPQHF. Full variable domain (outside the CDR3, taken from reference TRBV18 and TRBJ1-5): NAGVMQNPRHLVRRRGQEARLRCSPMKGHSHVYWYRQLPEEGLKFMVYLQKENIIDESGMPKERFSAEFPKEGPSILRIQQVVRGDSAAYFCASSPKAQGASGNQPQHFGDGTRLSIL.

This clone occurred many times. The genes are TRBV9 and TRBJ2-3, with D hard to call. The ends were cut back, 0 bases at V and 4 bases at J, with 6 bases in the middle. Germline lookup yields CDR1 SGDLS and CDR2 YYNGEE. This CDR3 has 13 amino acids. CDR3 loop: CASSVDGPDTQYF. The CDR3 coding sequence is TGTGCCAGCAGCGTAGATGGCCCAGATACGCAGTATTTT. The whole variable domain, filled in from reference TRBV9 and TRBJ2-3, reads DSGVTQTPKHLITATGQRVTLRCSPRSGDLSVYWYQQSLDQGLQFLIQYYNGEERAKGNILERFSAQQFPDLHSELNLSSLELGDSALYFCASSVDGPDTQYFGPGTRLTVL.